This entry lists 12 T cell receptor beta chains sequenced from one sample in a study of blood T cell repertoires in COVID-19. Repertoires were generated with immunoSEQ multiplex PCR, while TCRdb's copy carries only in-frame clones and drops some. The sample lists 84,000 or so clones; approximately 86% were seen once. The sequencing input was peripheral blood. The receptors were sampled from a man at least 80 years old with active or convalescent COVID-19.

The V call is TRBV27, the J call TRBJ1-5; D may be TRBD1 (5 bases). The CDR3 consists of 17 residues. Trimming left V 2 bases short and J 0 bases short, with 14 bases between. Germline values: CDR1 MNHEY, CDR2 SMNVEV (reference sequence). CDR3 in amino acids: CASSLTAGRHSNQPQHF. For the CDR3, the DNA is TGTGCCAGCAGTTTAACGGCAGGGCGACATAGCAATCAGCCCCAGCATTTT.

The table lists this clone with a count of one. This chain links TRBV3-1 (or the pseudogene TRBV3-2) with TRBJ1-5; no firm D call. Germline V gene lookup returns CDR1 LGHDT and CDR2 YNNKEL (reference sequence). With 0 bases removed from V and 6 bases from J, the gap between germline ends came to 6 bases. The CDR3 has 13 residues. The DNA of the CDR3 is TGTGCCAGCAGCCAAGATCCTAGTCAGCCCCAGCATTTT. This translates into CASSQDPSQPQHF.

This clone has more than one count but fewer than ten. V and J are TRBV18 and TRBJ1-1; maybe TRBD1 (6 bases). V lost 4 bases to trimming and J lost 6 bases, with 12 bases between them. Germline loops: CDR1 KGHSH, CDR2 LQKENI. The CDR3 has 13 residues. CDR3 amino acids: CASSLMGAAEAFF. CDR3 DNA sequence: TGTGCCAGCTCACTAATGGGGGCTGCTGAAGCTTTCTTT.

The CDR3 coding sequence is TGTGCCAGCAGCTACCGGGACAGCGGAGATACGCAGTATTTT. It encodes CASSYRDSGDTQYF. This chain uses TRBV11-2 with TRBJ2-3; TRBD1 agrees at 7 bases. Germline loops: CDR1 SGHAT, CDR2 FQNNGV. V was clipped by 4 bases and J by 5 bases; unmatched bases: 6. The CDR3 consists of 14 residues.

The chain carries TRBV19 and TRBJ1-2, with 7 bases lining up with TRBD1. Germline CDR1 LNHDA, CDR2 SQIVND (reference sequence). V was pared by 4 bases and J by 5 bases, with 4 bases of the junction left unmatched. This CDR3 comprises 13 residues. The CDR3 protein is CASSTGTEYGYTF. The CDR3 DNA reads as TGTGCCAGTAGTACCGGGACAGAGTATGGCTACACCTTC.

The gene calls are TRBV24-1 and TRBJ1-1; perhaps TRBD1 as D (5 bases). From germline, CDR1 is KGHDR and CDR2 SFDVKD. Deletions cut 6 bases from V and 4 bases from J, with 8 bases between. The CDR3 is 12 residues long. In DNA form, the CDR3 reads TGTGCCACCAGTAGGGGAAGCACTGAAGCTTTCTTT. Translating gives CATSRGSTEAFF.

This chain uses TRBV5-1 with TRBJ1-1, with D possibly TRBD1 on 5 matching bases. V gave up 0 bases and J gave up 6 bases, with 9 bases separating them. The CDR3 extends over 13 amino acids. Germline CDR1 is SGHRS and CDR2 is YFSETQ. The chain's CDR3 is CASSLVGGAEAFF. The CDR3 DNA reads TGCGCCAGCAGCTTGGTGGGGGGTGCTGAAGCTTTCTTT.

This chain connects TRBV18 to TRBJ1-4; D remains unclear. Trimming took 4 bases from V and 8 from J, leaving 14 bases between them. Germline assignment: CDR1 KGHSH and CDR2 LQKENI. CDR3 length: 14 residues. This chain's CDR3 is CASSLMGTNEKLFF. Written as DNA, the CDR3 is TGTGCCAGCTCACTTATGGGCACAAACGAAAAACTGTTTTTT.

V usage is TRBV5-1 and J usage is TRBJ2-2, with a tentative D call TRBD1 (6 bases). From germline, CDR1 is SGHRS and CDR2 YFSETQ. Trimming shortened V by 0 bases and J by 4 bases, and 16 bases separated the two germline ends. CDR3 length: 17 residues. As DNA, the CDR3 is TGCGCCAGCAGCTTGGGACCCCGGGACACCTTCACCGGGGAGCTGTTTTTT. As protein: CASSLGPRDTFTGELFF.

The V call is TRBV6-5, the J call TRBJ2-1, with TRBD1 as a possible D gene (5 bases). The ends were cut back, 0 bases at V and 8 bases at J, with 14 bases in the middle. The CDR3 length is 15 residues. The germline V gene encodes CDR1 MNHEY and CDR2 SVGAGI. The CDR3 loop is CASSYSWTSWDEQFF. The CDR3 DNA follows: TGTGCCAGCAGTTACTCGTGGACATCCTGGGATGAGCAGTTCTTC.

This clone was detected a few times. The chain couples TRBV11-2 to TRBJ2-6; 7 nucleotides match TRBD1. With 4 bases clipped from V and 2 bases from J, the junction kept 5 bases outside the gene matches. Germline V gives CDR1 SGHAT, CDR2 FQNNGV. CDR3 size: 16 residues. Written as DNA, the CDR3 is TGTGCCAGCAGCTCCGACAGGGCGGCTGGGGCCAACGTCCTGACTTTC. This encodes CASSSDRAAGANVLTF.

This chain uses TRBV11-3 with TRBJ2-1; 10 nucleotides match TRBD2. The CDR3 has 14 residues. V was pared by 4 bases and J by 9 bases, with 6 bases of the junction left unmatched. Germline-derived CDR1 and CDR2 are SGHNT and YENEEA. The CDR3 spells CASSYVAGGSEQFF. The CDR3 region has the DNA TGTGCCAGCAGCTACGTAGCGGGAGGAAGTGAGCAGTTCTTC. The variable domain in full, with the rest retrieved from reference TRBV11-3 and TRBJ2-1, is EAGVVQSPRYKIIEKKQPVAFWCNPISGHNTLYWYLQNLGQGPELLIRYENEEAVDDSQLPKDRFSAERLKGVDSTLKIQPAELGDSAVYLCASSYVAGGSEQFFGPGTRLTVL.